The TCR beta chain under discussion was sequenced for a study of T cell responses to AZD1222 COVID-19 vaccine. Note on this clone: Its target is not known.

Profiling relied on immunoSEQ multiplex PCR, and the TCRdb table lists in-frame clones only, not all of them. The sample has 150,000 to 200,000 clones; approximately 93% are singletons. CDR3 length: 12 amino acids. V dropped 1 base and J dropped 5 bases, with 3 bases sitting between them. Per germline, CDR1 LGHNA and CDR2 YNFKEQ. Study-wide findings and caveats: The breadth and depth of Spike-specific TCRs increased once two AZD1222 doses had been given. Baseline serostatus was positive in only a handful of AZD1222 recipients. Donors in the cohort were predominantly white British and more often female, and clonal diversity was possibly underestimated. CD4 TCRs associated with vaccination spanned spike, dominating at 160-218 and 743-854.

This receptor was taken from an adult who received the AZD1222 COVID-19 vaccine. The rearrangement links TRBV4-2 to TRBJ2-1; no reliable D call. The sequences come from peripheral blood, collected 28 days after the second AZD1222 dose. The CDR3 is CASSQGNNEQFF. The DNA of the CDR3 is TGTGCCAGCAGCCAAGGAAACAATGAGCAGTTCTTC.